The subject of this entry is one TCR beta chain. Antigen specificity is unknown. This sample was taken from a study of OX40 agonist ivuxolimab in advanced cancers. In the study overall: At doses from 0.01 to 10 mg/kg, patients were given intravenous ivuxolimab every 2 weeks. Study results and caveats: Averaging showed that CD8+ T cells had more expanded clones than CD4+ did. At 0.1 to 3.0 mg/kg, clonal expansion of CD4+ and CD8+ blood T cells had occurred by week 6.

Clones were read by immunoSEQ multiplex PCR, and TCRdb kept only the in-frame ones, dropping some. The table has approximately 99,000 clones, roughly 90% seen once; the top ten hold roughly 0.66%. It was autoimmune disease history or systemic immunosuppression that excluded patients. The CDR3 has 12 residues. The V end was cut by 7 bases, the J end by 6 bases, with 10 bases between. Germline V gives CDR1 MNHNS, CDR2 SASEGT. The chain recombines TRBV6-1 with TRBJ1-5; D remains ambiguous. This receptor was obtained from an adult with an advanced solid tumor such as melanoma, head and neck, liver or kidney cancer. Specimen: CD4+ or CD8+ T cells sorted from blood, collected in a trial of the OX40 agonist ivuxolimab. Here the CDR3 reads CASTYGGQPQHF. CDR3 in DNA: TGTGCCAGCACCTACGGAGGTCAGCCCCAGCATTTT.